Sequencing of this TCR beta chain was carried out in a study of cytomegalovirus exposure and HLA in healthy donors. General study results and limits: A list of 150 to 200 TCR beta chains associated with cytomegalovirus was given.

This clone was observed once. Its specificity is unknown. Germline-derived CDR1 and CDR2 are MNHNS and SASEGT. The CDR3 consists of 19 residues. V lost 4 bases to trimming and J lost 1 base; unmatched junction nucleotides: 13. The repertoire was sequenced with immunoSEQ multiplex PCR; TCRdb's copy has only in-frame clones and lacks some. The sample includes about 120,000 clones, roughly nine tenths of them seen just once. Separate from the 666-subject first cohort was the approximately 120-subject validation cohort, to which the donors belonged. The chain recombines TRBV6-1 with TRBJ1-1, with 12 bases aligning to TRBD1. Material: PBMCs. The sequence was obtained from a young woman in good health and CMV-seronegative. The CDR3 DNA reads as TGTGCCAGCAGTGGGGGGGACAGGGGGCGCGCACTGGCGAACACTGAAGCTTTCTTT. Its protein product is CASSGGDRGRALANTEAFF.